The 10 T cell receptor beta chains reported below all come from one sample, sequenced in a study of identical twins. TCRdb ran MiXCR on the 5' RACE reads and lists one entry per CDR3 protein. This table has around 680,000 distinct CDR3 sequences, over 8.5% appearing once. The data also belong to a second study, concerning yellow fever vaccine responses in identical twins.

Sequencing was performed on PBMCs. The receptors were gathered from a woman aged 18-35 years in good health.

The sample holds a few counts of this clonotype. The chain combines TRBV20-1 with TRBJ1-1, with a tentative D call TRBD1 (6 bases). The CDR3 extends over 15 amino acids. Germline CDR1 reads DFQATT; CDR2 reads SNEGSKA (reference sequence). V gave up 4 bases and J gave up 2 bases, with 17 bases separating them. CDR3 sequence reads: CSAIRGMAFNTEAFF. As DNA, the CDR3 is TGCAGTGCTATCAGGGGCATGGCGTTTAACACTGAAGCTTTCTTT.

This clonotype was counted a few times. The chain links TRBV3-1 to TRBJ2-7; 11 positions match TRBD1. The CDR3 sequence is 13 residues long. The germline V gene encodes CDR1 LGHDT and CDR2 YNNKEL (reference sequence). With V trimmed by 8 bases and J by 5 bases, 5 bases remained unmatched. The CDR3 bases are TGTGCCAGCTCTGGGACAGGGGGTCACGAGCAGTACTTC. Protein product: CASSGTGGHEQYF.

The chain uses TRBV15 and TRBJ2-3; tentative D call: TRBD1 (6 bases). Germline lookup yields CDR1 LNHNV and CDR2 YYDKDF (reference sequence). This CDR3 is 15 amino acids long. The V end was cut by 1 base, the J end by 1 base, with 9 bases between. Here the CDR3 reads CATSRGAGGTDTQYF. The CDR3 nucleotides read TGTGCCACCAGCAGAGGGGCAGGGGGCACAGATACGCAGTATTTT.

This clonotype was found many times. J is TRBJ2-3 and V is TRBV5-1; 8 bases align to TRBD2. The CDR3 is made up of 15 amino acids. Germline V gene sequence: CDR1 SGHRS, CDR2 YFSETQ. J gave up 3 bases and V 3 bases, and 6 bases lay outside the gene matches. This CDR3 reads CASSSGGSETDTQYF. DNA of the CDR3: TGCGCCAGCAGCTCGGGGGGGTCGGAAACAGATACGCAGTATTTT.

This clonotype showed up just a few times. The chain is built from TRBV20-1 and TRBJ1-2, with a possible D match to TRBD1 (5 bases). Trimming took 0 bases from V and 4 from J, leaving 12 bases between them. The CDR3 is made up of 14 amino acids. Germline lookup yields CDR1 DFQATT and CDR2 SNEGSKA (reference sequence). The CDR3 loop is CSARDGDLPYGYTF. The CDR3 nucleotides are TGCAGTGCTAGAGATGGGGACCTCCCCTATGGCTACACCTTC.

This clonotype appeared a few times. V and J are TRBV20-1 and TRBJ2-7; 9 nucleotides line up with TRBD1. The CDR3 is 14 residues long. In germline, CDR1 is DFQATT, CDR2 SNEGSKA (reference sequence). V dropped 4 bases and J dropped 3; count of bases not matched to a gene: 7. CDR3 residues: CSAKTGQGNYEQYF. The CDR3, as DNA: TGCAGTGCTAAGACGGGACAGGGAAACTACGAGCAGTACTTC.

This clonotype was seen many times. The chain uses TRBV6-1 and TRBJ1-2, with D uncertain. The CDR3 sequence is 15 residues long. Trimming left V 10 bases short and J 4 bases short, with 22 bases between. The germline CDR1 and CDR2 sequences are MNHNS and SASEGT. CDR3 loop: CATLRRWGVGYGYTF. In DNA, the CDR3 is TGTGCCACCCTTCGCCGTTGGGGAGTAGGCTATGGCTACACCTTC.

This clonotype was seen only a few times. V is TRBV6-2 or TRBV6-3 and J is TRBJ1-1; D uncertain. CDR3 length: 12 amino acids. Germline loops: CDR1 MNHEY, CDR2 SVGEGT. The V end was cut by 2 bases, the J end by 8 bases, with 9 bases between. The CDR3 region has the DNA TGTGCCAGCAGTTACAAGGTAGCAGAAGCTTTCTTT. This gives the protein CASSYKVAEAFF.

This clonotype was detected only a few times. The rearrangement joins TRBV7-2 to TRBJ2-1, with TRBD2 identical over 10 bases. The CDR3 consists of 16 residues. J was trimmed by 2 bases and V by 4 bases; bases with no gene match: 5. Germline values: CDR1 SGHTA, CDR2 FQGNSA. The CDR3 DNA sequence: TGTGCCAGCAGCTCCCCGGGACTAGCGACCTACAATGAGCAGTTCTTC. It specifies CASSSPGLATYNEQFF.

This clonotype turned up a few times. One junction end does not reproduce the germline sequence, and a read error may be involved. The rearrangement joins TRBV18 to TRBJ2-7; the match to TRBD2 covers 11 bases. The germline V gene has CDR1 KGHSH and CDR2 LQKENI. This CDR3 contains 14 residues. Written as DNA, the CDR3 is TGTGCCAGCGCACCTAGCGGGAGGACCAACGAGCAGTACTTC. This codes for CASAPSGRTNEQYF.